This TCR beta chain was obtained from a study of T-cell memory formation after mild COVID-19. Study as a whole: Clusters were largely donor specific. Study results and caveats: Cross-reactive memory apparently joined, as some responding clones appeared in pre-infection memory.

TCR alpha and TCR beta cDNA libraries carrying sample barcodes and UMIs were produced by 5'RACE using constant-segment primers. TCRdb independently ran MiXCR on the 5' RACE reads; one entry per CDR3 protein. The data contain tens of thousands of distinct CDR3 sequences, around 16% of them singletons. The table lists this clonotype with a few counts. Antigen: not known. The V and J ends lost 1 base and 3 bases respectively, with 13 bases between them. From germline, CDR1 is SGHKS and CDR2 YYEKEE (reference sequence). The CDR3 is 16 residues long. The source of this sequence is a man aged 18 to 30 who had mild COVID-19 (a few samples of this study predate the infection). Cell type and time point are not known. Source material: PBMCs or a T cell subset sorted from them (not recorded which). The chain links TRBV5-5 to TRBJ2-2; the D gene is possibly TRBD1 (6 bases). Written as DNA, the CDR3 is TGTGCCAGCAGCTTGCCCCAGGGGACGGACACCGGGGAGCTGTTTTTT. Translated: CASSLPQGTDTGELFF.